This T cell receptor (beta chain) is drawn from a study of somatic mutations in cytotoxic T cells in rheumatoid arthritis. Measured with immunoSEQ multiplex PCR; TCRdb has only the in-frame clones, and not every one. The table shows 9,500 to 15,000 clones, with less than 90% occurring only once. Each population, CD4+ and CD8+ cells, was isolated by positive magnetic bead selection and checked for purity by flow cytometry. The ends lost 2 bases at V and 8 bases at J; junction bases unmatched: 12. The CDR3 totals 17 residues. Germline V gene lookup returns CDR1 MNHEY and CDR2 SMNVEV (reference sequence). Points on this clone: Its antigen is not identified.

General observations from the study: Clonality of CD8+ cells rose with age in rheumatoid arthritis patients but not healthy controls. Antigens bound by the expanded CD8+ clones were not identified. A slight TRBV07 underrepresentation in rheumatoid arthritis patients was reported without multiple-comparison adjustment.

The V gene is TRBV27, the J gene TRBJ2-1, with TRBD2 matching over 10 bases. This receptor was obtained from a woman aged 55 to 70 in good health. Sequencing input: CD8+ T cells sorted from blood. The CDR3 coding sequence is TGTGCCAGCAGTTTACCGGCTAGCGGGGGCCATAGGGATGAGCAGTTCTTC. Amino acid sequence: CASSLPASGGHRDEQFF.